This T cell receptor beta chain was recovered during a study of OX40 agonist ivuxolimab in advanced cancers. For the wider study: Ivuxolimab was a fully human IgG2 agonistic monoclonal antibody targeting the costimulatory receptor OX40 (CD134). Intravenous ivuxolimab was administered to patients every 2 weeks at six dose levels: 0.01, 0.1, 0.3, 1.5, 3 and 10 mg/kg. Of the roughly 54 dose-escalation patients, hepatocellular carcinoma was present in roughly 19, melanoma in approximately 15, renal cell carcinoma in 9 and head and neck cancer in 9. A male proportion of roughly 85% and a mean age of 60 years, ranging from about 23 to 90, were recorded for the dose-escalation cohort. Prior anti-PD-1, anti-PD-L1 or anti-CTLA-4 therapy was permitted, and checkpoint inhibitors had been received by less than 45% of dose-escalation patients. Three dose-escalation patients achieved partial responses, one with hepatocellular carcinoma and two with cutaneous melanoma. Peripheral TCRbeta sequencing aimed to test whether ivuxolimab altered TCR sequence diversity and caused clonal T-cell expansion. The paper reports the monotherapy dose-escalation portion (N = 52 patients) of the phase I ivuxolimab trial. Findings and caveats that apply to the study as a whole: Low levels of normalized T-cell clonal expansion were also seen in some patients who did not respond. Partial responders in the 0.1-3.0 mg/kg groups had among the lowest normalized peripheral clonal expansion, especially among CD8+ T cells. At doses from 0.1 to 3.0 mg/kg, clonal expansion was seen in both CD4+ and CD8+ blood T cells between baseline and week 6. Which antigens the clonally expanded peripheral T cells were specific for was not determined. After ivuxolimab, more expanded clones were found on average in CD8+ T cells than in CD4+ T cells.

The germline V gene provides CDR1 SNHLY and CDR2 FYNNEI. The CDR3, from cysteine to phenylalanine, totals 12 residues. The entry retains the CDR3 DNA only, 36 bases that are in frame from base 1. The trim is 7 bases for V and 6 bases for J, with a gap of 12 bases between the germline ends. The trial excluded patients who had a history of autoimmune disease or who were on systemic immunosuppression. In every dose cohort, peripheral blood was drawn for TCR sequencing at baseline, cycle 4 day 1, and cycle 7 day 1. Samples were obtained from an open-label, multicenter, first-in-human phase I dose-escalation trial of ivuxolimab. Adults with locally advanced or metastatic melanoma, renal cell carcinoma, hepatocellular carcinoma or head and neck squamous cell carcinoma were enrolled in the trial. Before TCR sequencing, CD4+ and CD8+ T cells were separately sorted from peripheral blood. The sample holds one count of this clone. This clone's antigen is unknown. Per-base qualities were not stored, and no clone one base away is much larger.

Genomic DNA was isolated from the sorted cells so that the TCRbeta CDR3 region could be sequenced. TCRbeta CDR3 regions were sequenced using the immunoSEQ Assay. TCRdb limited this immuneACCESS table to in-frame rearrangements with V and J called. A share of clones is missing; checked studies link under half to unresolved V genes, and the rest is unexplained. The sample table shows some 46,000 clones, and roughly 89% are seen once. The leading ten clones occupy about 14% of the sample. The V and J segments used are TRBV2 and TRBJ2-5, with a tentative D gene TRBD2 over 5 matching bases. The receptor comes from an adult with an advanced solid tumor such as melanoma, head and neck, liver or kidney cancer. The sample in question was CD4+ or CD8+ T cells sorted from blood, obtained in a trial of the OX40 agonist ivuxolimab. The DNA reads TGTGCCAGCAATATCGGGGTTCAGACCCAGTACTTC. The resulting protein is CASNIGVQTQYF.